A single sample gave rise to the 28 T cell receptor beta chains below, sequenced in a study of shared clonotypes between healthy human individuals. Measured with immunoSEQ multiplex PCR; TCRdb has only the in-frame clones, and not every one. The repertoire holds hundreds of thousands of clones, with around 70% as singletons. Sequenced sample: memory CD4+ T cells sorted from blood. Indicated subset: CD45RA-negative fraction. These receptors were collected from a young man in good health.

The V call is TRBV5-1, the J call TRBJ2-2; 11 nucleotides match TRBD1. With V trimmed by 3 bases and J by 5 bases, 9 bases remained unmatched. Germline lookup yields CDR1 SGHRS and CDR2 YFSETQ. The length of the CDR3 is 17 residues. The CDR3 DNA reads TGCGCCAGCAGCTGGCCGGGACAGGGGGATTTGACCGGGGAGCTGTTTTTT. Translating gives CASSWPGQGDLTGELFF. Full variable domain (rest looked up from reference TRBV5-1 and TRBJ2-2): KAGVTQTPRYLIKTRGQQVTLSCSPISGHRSVSWYQQTPGQGLQFLFEYFSETQRNKGNFPGRFSGRQFSNSRSEMNVSTLELGDSALYLCASSWPGQGDLTGELFFGEGSRLTVL.

The chain couples TRBV11-2 to TRBJ2-7, with no clear D. The CDR3 extends over 12 amino acids. Per germline, CDR1 SGHAT and CDR2 FQNNGV. The germline V and J ends were trimmed by 5 bases and 3 bases, with 8 bases remaining between them. The CDR3 here is CASSIQSYEQYF. The CDR3 bases are TGTGCCAGCAGCATACAGAGCTACGAGCAGTACTTC. Based on the CDR3 plus reference TRBV11-2 and TRBJ2-7, the full variable domain is EAGVAQSPRYKIIEKRQSVAFWCNPISGHATLYWYQQILGQGPKLLIQFQNNGVVDDSQLPKDRFSAERLKGVDSTLKIQPAKLEDSAVYLCASSIQSYEQYFGPGTRLTVT.

This clone was counted many times. The chain is built from TRBV10-1 and TRBJ2-1; D remains ambiguous. The CDR3 has 13 amino acids. The V and J ends lost 3 bases and 5 bases respectively, with 8 bases between them. Germline V CDR1 and CDR2: WNHNN, SYGVQD (reference sequence). This CDR3 is CASSDNQNNEQFF. CDR3 in DNA: TGCGCCAGCAGTGACAACCAGAACAATGAGCAGTTCTTC.

The V gene is TRBV18, the J gene TRBJ2-1; D is tentatively TRBD1 or TRBD2 (5 bases each). This CDR3 spans 12 amino acids. The germline CDR1 and CDR2 sequences are KGHSH and LQKENI. V shed 3 bases and J shed 10 bases, with 10 bases lying between them. The CDR3 DNA follows: TGTGCCAGCTCACCGCTCAGGGAGGAGCAGTTCTTC. It encodes CASSPLREEQFF.

V is TRBV4-2 and J is TRBJ2-7, with D uncertain. Trimming shortened V by 0 bases and J by 6 bases, and 9 bases separated the two germline ends. CDR3 size: 13 residues. Looked up from germline, CDR1 is LGHNA and CDR2 is YNFKEQ. This chain's CDR3 is CASSQDRLVEQYF. CDR3 nucleotide sequence: TGTGCCAGCAGCCAAGATCGACTTGTCGAGCAGTACTTC.

The V gene is TRBV28, the J gene TRBJ1-2, with 8 bases identical to TRBD1. Germline lookup yields CDR1 MDHEN and CDR2 SYDVKM. The CDR3 covers 14 residues. Unmatched junction bases numbered 6, after V lost 5 bases and J lost 4 bases. The CDR3 region has the DNA TGTGCCAGCAGTACCACAGGGGGGAGCTATGGCTACACCTTC. Translation: CASSTTGGSYGYTF.

This sequence joins TRBV15 and TRBJ1-4, with D uncertain. V lost 5 bases and J lost 10, with 14 bases in between. Per the germline V gene, CDR1 is LNHNV and CDR2 is YYDKDF (reference sequence). This CDR3 is 13 amino acids long. Here the CDR3 reads CATSGDLGGKLFF. CDR3 bases: TGTGCCACCAGCGGCGACCTGGGTGGAAAACTGTTTTTT.

The chain employs TRBV6-6 and TRBJ2-7, with D perhaps matching TRBD2 (5 bases). Trimming cost V 4 bases and J 6 bases, with 10 bases left between them. Per the germline V gene, CDR1 is MNHNY and CDR2 is SVGAGI (reference sequence). The CDR3 has 12 amino acids. CDR3 DNA sequence: TGTGCCAGCAGTTTGTTCGAGGGCGAGCAGTACTTC. The encoded protein is CASSLFEGEQYF.

This rearrangement joins TRBV11-2 to TRBJ2-5; TRBD1 matches 9 bases. J gave up 4 bases and V 5 bases, and 8 bases lay outside the gene matches. The CDR3 is 15 residues long. The germline V gene encodes CDR1 SGHAT and CDR2 FQNNGV. The CDR3 sequence is CASSKDRGEVETQYF. CDR3 sequence (DNA): TGTGCCAGCAGCAAGGACAGGGGAGAGGTAGAGACCCAGTACTTC.

The rearrangement uses TRBV28 and TRBJ2-2; TRBD1 agrees at 7 bases. Trimming cost V 8 bases and J 4 bases; bases outside gene matches: 4. The CDR3 consists of 13 residues. Germline V gene lookup returns CDR1 MDHEN and CDR2 SYDVKM. The DNA of the CDR3 is TGTGCCAGCCTCAGGGGGATCACCGGGGAGCTGTTTTTT. Amino acids: CASLRGITGELFF.

V gene TRBV30 combines with J gene TRBJ1-2, with 8 bases aligning to TRBD1. After removal of 4 bases from V and 8 bases from J, the junction contained 6 bases not matched to a gene. Germline loops: CDR1 GTSNPN, CDR2 SVGIG (reference sequence). The CDR3 contains 12 residues. The CDR3 protein is CAWTGGAGGYTF. The CDR3 DNA reads as TGTGCCTGGACAGGGGGCGCGGGCGGCTACACCTTC. Using reference TRBV30 and TRBJ1-2 for the parts outside the CDR3, the full variable domain is SQTIHQWPATLVQPVGSPLSLECTVEGTSNPNLYWYRQAAGRGLQLLFYSVGIGQISSEVPQNLSASRPQDRQFILSSKKLLLSDSGFYLCAWTGGAGGYTFGSGTRLTVV.

The V call is TRBV11-3, the J call TRBJ1-1; no clear D. The CDR3 length is 15 residues. V lost 1 base and J 1 base, leaving 10 bases between the germline ends. Per the germline V gene, CDR1 is SGHNT and CDR2 is YENEEA. The CDR3 sequence is CASSLGRVKNTEAFF. The CDR3 DNA sequence: TGTGCCAGCAGCTTAGGACGGGTAAAGAACACTGAAGCTTTCTTT.

Written as DNA, the CDR3 is TGTGCCAGCAGCCGACCCGGGTATGTGGAGACCCAGTACTTC. This sequence encodes CASSRPGYVETQYF. This rearrangement joins TRBV6-6 to TRBJ2-5, with D unresolved. This CDR3 is 14 amino acids long. Trimming shortened V by 6 bases and J by 5 bases, and 16 bases separated the two germline ends. Germline lookup yields CDR1 MNHNY and CDR2 SVGAGI (reference sequence).

V usage is TRBV14 and J usage is TRBJ2-5; a weak D match, TRBD1 (6 bases). The CDR3 is made up of 13 amino acids. V was cut by 0 bases and J by 7 bases, with 9 bases left in between. CDR1 SGHDN and CDR2 FVKESK come from the germline V gene. DNA for the CDR3: TGTGCCAGCAGCCAAGATATAGGGGGGACCCAGTACTTC. Translation: CASSQDIGGTQYF.

The chain employs TRBV12-5 and TRBJ1-5; D is perhaps TRBD1 (5 bases). The V gene lost 6 bases and the J gene lost 4 bases, with 10 bases spanning the gap. Germline V gives CDR1 LGHNT, CDR2 FRNRAP. This CDR3 has 13 amino acids. The CDR3 DNA follows: TGTGCTAGTGGGCGGGACCTAAATCAGCCCCAGCATTTT. Translated: CASGRDLNQPQHF.

V is TRBV6-5 and J is TRBJ2-3; D is undetermined. The ends were cut back, 4 bases at V and 0 bases at J, with 11 bases in the middle. The CDR3 runs 15 residues. CDR1 is MNHEY, CDR2 SVGAGI, per germline. The CDR3 DNA reads TGTGCCAGCAGTTCCCGGACCCCCAGCACAGATACGCAGTATTTT. Translation gives CASSSRTPSTDTQYF.

This rearrangement joins TRBV10-2 to TRBJ2-3; tentative D call: TRBD2 (6 bases). V was pared by 2 bases and J by 0 bases, with 12 bases between. Germline V gene data show CDR1 as WSHSY and CDR2 as SAAADI. This CDR3 is 16 amino acids long. The CDR3 DNA follows: TGCGCCAGCAGTGAGCGTCGGGAGAGGAGCACAGATACGCAGTATTTT. This encodes CASSERRERSTDTQYF.

The chain uses TRBV5-1 and TRBJ1-2; D possibly corresponds to TRBD1 (6 bases). The CDR3 length is 14 residues. Germline CDR1 SGHRS, CDR2 YFSETQ. Trimming removed 3 bases from V and 2 bases from J, with 11 bases in between. As DNA, the CDR3 is TGCGCCAGCAGCTCGCCAGGGGTAAACTATGGCTACACCTTC. This gives the protein CASSSPGVNYGYTF.

The gene calls are TRBV4-1 and TRBJ2-5; 15 positions match TRBD2. Germline V gene sequence: CDR1 MGHRA, CDR2 YSYEKL. There are 16 residues in the CDR3. Trimming at V came to 6 bases and at J to 2 bases, leaving 4 bases not matched to a gene. CDR3 in amino acids: CASRQGLAGGQETQYF. The CDR3, as DNA: TGCGCCAGCAGACAGGGACTAGCGGGAGGACAAGAGACCCAGTACTTC.

This clone was seen only a few times. The chain carries TRBV28 and TRBJ2-5, with TRBD1 identical over 7 bases. The CDR3 loop spans 17 amino acids. J lost 2 bases, V lost 7 bases, and 16 bases had no gene match. Germline lookup yields CDR1 MDHEN and CDR2 SYDVKM. DNA of the CDR3: TGTGCCAGCAAGCAGATTCAACCGGGACAGACACAAGAGACCCAGTACTTC. This encodes CASKQIQPGQTQETQYF.

V and J are TRBV7-2 and TRBJ2-5; D possibly corresponds to TRBD2 (7 bases). CDR1 is SGHTA, CDR2 FQGNSA, per germline. Trimming cost V 4 bases and J 1 base, with 16 bases left between them. CDR3 length: 16 residues. The CDR3 here is CASSSGAGVGQETQYF. CDR3 in DNA: TGTGCCAGCAGCTCGGGGGCGGGAGTAGGCCAAGAGACCCAGTACTTC.

J is TRBJ2-2 and V is TRBV4-1; TRBD2 is a possible D gene (6 bases). CDR3 length: 16 residues. The V gene lost 4 bases and the J gene lost 3 bases, with 15 bases spanning the gap. Germline V CDR1 and CDR2: MGHRA, YSYEKL. The CDR3 DNA follows: TGCGCCAGCAGCCGGCTAGCGAAGGTCCACACCGGGGAGCTGTTTTTT. It encodes CASSRLAKVHTGELFF.

This chain joins TRBV5-5 and TRBJ1-3; D is undetermined. This CDR3 is built from 15 residues. Germline CDR1 is SGHKS and CDR2 is YYEKEE (reference sequence). Trimming left V 1 base short and J 7 bases short, with 15 bases between. The CDR3 loop is CASSLHGPASNTIYF. The CDR3 nucleotides are TGTGCCAGCAGCTTGCATGGTCCAGCTTCGAACACCATATATTTT.

This chain joins TRBV28 and TRBJ1-5, with D possibly TRBD1 on 6 matching bases. Germline CDR1 is MDHEN and CDR2 is SYDVKM. The germline V and J ends were trimmed by 2 bases and 0 bases, with 17 bases remaining between them. The CDR3 length is 18 residues. The CDR3 DNA reads as TGTGCCAGCAGTTTAGGCCCAGGACAGCTCTTTAGCAATCAGCCCCAGCATTTT. Its translation: CASSLGPGQLFSNQPQHF.

V usage is TRBV27 and J usage is TRBJ2-3; a possible D gene is TRBD2 (6 bases). The CDR3 runs to 15 residues. CDR1 and CDR2 (germline): MNHEY, SMNVEV (reference sequence). V was trimmed by 3 bases and J by 3 bases, leaving 13 bases between them. CDR3 sequence: CASSFGGMWTDTQYF. CDR3 nucleotide sequence: TGTGCCAGCAGTTTCGGAGGGATGTGGACAGATACGCAGTATTTT.

This rearrangement joins TRBV7-8 to TRBJ2-5; D could derive from TRBD1 or TRBD2 (5 bases each). The germline V gene encodes CDR1 SGHVS and CDR2 FQNEAQ. The CDR3 consists of 15 residues. V lost 5 bases and J lost 3, with 16 bases in between. The chain's CDR3 is CASSPARGEEETQYF. The DNA for the CDR3 is TGTGCCAGCAGCCCTGCGAGGGGCGAGGAAGAGACCCAGTACTTC.

DNA for the CDR3: TGTGCCAGCAGCAAGTGTCTAGGGGGCCCCTACAATGAGCAGTTCTTC. Translating gives CASSKCLGGPYNEQFF. The chain employs TRBV21-1 and TRBJ2-1; the table assigns TRBD1, which was not confirmed against the DNA. TRBV21-1 is a pseudogene locus. CDR3 length equals 16 residues.

The chain joins TRBV27 to TRBJ2-4; D might be TRBD2 (6 bases). The CDR3 loop spans 14 amino acids. CDR1 is MNHEY, CDR2 SMNVEV, per germline (reference sequence). The germline V and J ends were trimmed by 3 bases and 4 bases, with 10 bases remaining between them. CDR3 DNA: TGTGCCAGCAGTTTCTCTGGGGGGAAAAACATTCAGTACTTC. Amino acids: CASSFSGGKNIQYF.